Sequencing of this TCR beta chain was carried out in a study of blood T cell repertoires in COVID-19. Overall study: Nucleic acid was either cDNA or gDNA, and it came from T cells, B-cell-depleted T cells, or PBMCs.

Concerning this clone itself: Other DNA sequences in this specimen translate into the identical CDR3.

The germline gives CDR1 MNHEY, CDR2 SMNVEV (reference sequence). This CDR3 is 15 amino acids long. J was trimmed by 2 bases and V by 3 bases; bases with no gene match: 6. In the original analysis: For nucleated cells, counts were estimated from reference gene primer amplification. Clones were sequenced by immunoSEQ multiplex PCR, and TCRdb holds only the in-frame ones, with some missing. The V and J calls and clone size are taken from that table; D and trimming were inferred from the DNA. The sample carries around 220,000 clones, 85% to 90% recorded once. The chain couples TRBV27 to TRBJ2-7, with 8 nucleotides matching TRBD1. Sequencing used peripheral blood. This TCR was recovered from a young man with active or convalescent COVID-19. CDR3 bases: TGTGCCAGCAGTTTGTCCGGGACAGGAACCTACGAGCAGTACTTC. Its protein product is CASSLSGTGTYEQYF.